A selection of T cell receptor beta chains follows, all from one sample in a study of CD8+CD57+ T cells in acquired aplastic anemia. TCRdb redid the calling of the reads with MiXCR, one entry per CDR3 protein. This sample yields 190,000 or so distinct CDR3 sequences, of which 61% are seen a single time; roughly 29% belongs to the top ten. Sequencing was done on a sample of sorted CD4+, CD8+, or CD8+CD57+ T cells (not recorded which) from PBMCs. The receptors originated from a human donor in good health. Each CDR3 is given with its conserved first and last residue.

>TRBJ1-3|TRBV25-1
CASSGPGQGTGNTIYF
>TRBJ2-3|TRBV12-3/TRBV12-4
CASRRQVTDTQYF
>TRBJ2-1|TRBV24-1
CATSAHGQGAYNEQFF
>TRBJ2-7|TRBV28
CASSVPPGQVGKKQYF
>TRBJ2-2|TRBV10-3
CAISAGGNGGLFF
>TRBJ2-3|TRBV10-3
CAISEPGLAGAADTQYF
>TRBJ2-1|TRBV24-1
CATSEPSRNEQFF
>TRBJ2-7|TRBV19
CASSIVLSYEQYF
>TRBJ2-7|TRBV9
CASSPSGGALEQYF
>TRBJ1-5|TRBV7-9
CASSFGTEGQPQHF
>TRBJ2-1|TRBV10-3
CTIGGPYEQFF
>TRBJ1-6|TRBV6-6
CASTGPANSPPHF
>TRBJ2-5|TRBV7-3
CASSSLGNGAQETQYF
>TRBJ1-1|TRBV6-1
CASTQGVTEAFF
>TRBJ2-2|TRBV10-2
CASRGTPTGELFF
>TRBJ2-7|TRBV2
CARQTGSYEQYF
>TRBJ1-1|TRBV7-9
CASRGLGYTEAFF
>TRBJ1-2|TRBV28
CASKTKAGFGYTF
>TRBJ2-7|TRBV20-1
CSARDLGIEQYF
>TRBJ2-1|TRBV7-3
CASSLFSDNEQFF
>TRBJ2-2|TRBV7-9
CAVDPPGNTGELFF
>TRBJ1-2|TRBV7-9
CASSLSRGYGYTF
>TRBJ2-2|TRBV15
CATSSGEDSGELFF
>TRBJ1-2|TRBV10-3
CASNYGYTF
>TRBJ1-5|TRBV7-9
CASSLEGSQPQHF
>TRBJ2-7|TRBV10-1
CASSEFGTGSYEQYF
>TRBJ1-2|TRBV20-1
CSASSPDNEGYTF
>TRBJ2-7|TRBV20-1
CSATGTDSYEQYF
>TRBJ2-3|TRBV5-4
CASSLLGGDTQYF
>TRBJ1-1|TRBV10-3
CAISEPTGYTEAFF
>TRBJ2-2|TRBV25-1
CASRTAQVGELFF
>TRBJ2-7|TRBV2
CASIFRGDIRDVYEQYF
>TRBJ2-1|TRBV20-1
CSASAIYNEQFF
>TRBJ2-2|TRBV9
CASSLDLLAPGELFF
>TRBJ2-5|TRBV7-8
CASSRDSPSGTQYF
>TRBJ2-1|TRBV6-4
CASSDVAGGLNEQFF
>TRBJ2-7|TRBV2
CAITRDTAYEQYF
>TRBJ2-2|TRBV7-9
CASSSFGLAGVPGELFF
>TRBJ2-5|TRBV29-1
CSVVRGGQTQYF
>TRBJ2-3|TRBV19
CASSTPPDTQYF
>TRBJ2-1|TRBV5-1
CASSLVGTSGYNEQFF
>TRBJ2-1|TRBV5-1
CASRPDRGRSSYNEQFF
>TRBJ1-2|TRBV9
CASSEGQSYGYTF
>TRBJ2-1|TRBV28
CASSLPTSLAGDYEQFF
>TRBJ2-3|TRBV5-1
CASSFPGTDTQYF
>TRBJ2-1|TRBV7-2
CASSPSPGGYNEQFF
>TRBJ1-2|TRBV19
CASSLLPGGVYGYTF
>TRBJ2-7|TRBV20-1
CSASHSASGEQYF
>TRBJ1-2|TRBV10-3
CAISGTGRLYGYTF
>TRBJ2-1|TRBV7-8
CASSLGGRNEQFF
>TRBJ1-1|TRBV20-1
CSASPTTEAFF
>TRBJ2-7|TRBV20-1
CSATNTYEQYF
>TRBJ2-7|TRBV2
CASIRGGDDEQYF
>TRBJ2-7|TRBV5-1
CASSRRAGVYSSYEQYF